This entry lists 14 T cell receptor beta chains sequenced from one sample in a study of cytomegalovirus exposure and HLA in healthy donors. Primers: 60 Vbeta forward and 13 Jbeta reverse. Some clones are missing from TCRdb's copy, which holds only in-frame ones; the method was immunoSEQ multiplex PCR. The top ten clones hold roughly 1.5% of a sample with 220,000 or so clones, around four fifths of them seen once. Sequencing was done on a sample of PBMCs. The receptors originated from a man aged 50 or older in good health and CMV-seronegative.

V usage is TRBV7-8 and J usage is TRBJ2-7; no definite D call. CDR1 and CDR2 from the germline V gene are SGHVS and FQNEAQ. The CDR3 covers 14 residues. V lost 5 bases to trimming and J lost 1 base, with 12 bases between them. The CDR3 bases are TGTGCCAGCAGCCCGCGGAGTAGATCCTACGAGCAGTACTTC. It codes for CASSPRSRSYEQYF.

The chain employs TRBV4-2 and TRBJ1-6; D not resolved. The CDR3 consists of 12 residues. Trimming removed 4 bases at V and 6 bases at J, with 4 bases between. CDR1 is LGHNA, CDR2 YNFKEQ, per germline. The CDR3 bases are TGTGCCAGCAGCCCTATTAATTCACCCCTCCACTTT. It codes for CASSPINSPLHF.

This chain joins TRBV29-1 and TRBJ2-1; 10 nucleotides match TRBD1. Germline V gene sequence: CDR1 SQVTM, CDR2 ANQGSEA. The CDR3 spans 14 residues. J gave up 9 bases and V 4 bases, and 9 bases lay outside the gene matches. The CDR3 sequence: CSVAPGQGYGEQFF. CDR3 bases: TGCAGCGTTGCCCCGGGACAGGGGTATGGTGAGCAGTTCTTC.

This clone occurred a few times. The CDR3 sequence: CASSLGDRGHSGYTF. The CDR3 DNA is TGTGCCAGCAGTTTAGGGGACAGGGGACACTCTGGCTACACCTTC. The V gene is TRBV27, the J gene TRBJ1-2, with 10 bases fitting TRBD1. The CDR3 loop spans 15 amino acids. CDR1 is MNHEY and CDR2 is SMNVEV in the germline V gene (reference sequence). V trimming: 2 bases; J trimming: 7 bases; junction bases outside the gene matches: 7.

This chain links TRBV5-5 with TRBJ2-5; TRBD1 aligns across 7 bases. V lost 1 base and J lost 0; bases outside the gene matches: 6. Germline values: CDR1 SGHKS, CDR2 YYEKEE (reference sequence). CDR3 length: 16 amino acids. This CDR3 reads CASSLLVGGYQETQYF. CDR3 sequence (DNA): TGTGCCAGCAGCTTGCTCGTAGGGGGCTACCAAGAGACCCAGTACTTC.

The V call is TRBV12-5, the J call TRBJ1-1; tentative D call: TRBD1 (5 bases). This CDR3 is built from 15 residues. Germline values: CDR1 LGHNT, CDR2 FRNRAP. V lost 4 bases and J 0 bases, leaving 12 bases between the germline ends. CDR3 in amino acids: CASGWGELMNTEAFF. The CDR3 region has the DNA TGTGCTAGTGGTTGGGGGGAGTTGATGAACACTGAAGCTTTCTTT.

The V call is TRBV18, the J call TRBJ2-2; 10 bases match TRBD2. With V trimmed by 2 bases and J by 3 bases, 6 bases remained unmatched. In germline, CDR1 is KGHSH, CDR2 LQKENI. This CDR3 contains 17 residues. For the CDR3, the DNA is TGTGCCAGCTCACCAAGTGCTAGCGGGAGCGACACCGGGGAGCTGTTTTTT. This encodes CASSPSASGSDTGELFF. Based on the CDR3 plus reference TRBV18 and TRBJ2-2, the full variable domain is NAGVMQNPRHLVRRRGQEARLRCSPMKGHSHVYWYRQLPEEGLKFMVYLQKENIIDESGMPKERFSAEFPKEGPSILRIQQVVRGDSAAYFCASSPSASGSDTGELFFGEGSRLTVL.

This chain's CDR3 is CASSQDGGIYEQYF. CDR3 in DNA: TGTGCCAGCAGCCAAGACGGGGGTATCTACGAGCAGTACTTC. The chain couples TRBV14 to TRBJ2-5; maybe TRBD2 (6 bases). The assigned J gene may be wrong: the sequence end matches TRBJ2-7 better. Germline lookup yields CDR1 SGHDN and CDR2 FVKESK. The CDR3 covers 14 residues.

This clone is medium-sized (0.01 to 0.1%) within its sample. This chain links TRBV19 with TRBJ2-5; 8 positions match TRBD2. V dropped 5 bases and J dropped 5; count of bases not matched to a gene: 7. Germline V gene data show CDR1 as LNHDA and CDR2 as SQIVND (reference sequence). The CDR3 totals 14 residues. Here the CDR3 reads CASSPGLEVETQYF. The CDR3 DNA is TGTGCCAGTAGTCCGGGACTAGAGGTCGAGACCCAGTACTTC.

DNA for the CDR3: TGTGCCAGTAGTGGGGAGGGGTATCAGCCCCAGCATTTT. Protein sequence: CASSGEGYQPQHF. The gene calls are TRBV19 and TRBJ1-5, with D possibly matching TRBD1 (5 bases). The germline CDR1 and CDR2 sequences are LNHDA and SQIVND (reference sequence). CDR3 length equals 13 residues. The V end lost 5 bases, the J end lost 5 bases, and 10 bases lay between the germline ends. Based on the CDR3 plus reference TRBV19 and TRBJ1-5, the full variable domain is DGGITQSPKYLFRKEGQNVTLSCEQNLNHDAMYWYRQDPGQGLRLIYYSQIVNDFQKGDIAEGYSVSREKKESFPLTVTSAQKNPTAFYLCASSGEGYQPQHFGDGTRLSIL.

This chain joins TRBV9 and TRBJ2-5; a weak D match, TRBD2 (7 bases). Germline V CDR1 and CDR2: SGDLS, YYNGEE. The length of the CDR3 is 16 residues. Trimming cost V 0 bases and J 4 bases, with 16 bases left between them. The CDR3 nucleotides are TGTGCCAGCAGCGTAGGGGAGCAGGGGAGGGGAGAGACCCAGTACTTC. Protein: CASSVGEQGRGETQYF.

V is TRBV4-2 and J is TRBJ2-5, with 12 bases that match TRBD1. V lost 4 bases and J lost 7; bases outside the gene matches: 10. Germline CDR1 reads LGHNA; CDR2 reads YNFKEQ. CDR3 length equals 16 residues. CDR3 loop: CASSLPGTGGAGTQYF. Here the CDR3 DNA reads TGTGCCAGCAGCCTCCCCGGGACAGGGGGCGCTGGGACCCAGTACTTC.

The chain has TRBV18 and TRBJ1-1; 10 nucleotides match TRBD1. Germline CDR1 and CDR2: KGHSH and LQKENI. There are 15 residues in the CDR3. J lost 3 bases, V lost 7 bases, and 8 bases had no gene match. CDR3 amino acids: CASWGQGRIDTEAFF. As DNA, the CDR3 is TGTGCCAGCTGGGGACAGGGGAGGATCGACACTGAAGCTTTCTTT.

Written as DNA, the CDR3 is TGTGCCAGCAGCCAAGAGGGGACTAGGTTCTACGAGCAGTACTTC. This sequence encodes CASSQEGTRFYEQYF. V gene TRBV14 combines with J gene TRBJ2-7; 8 nucleotides agree with TRBD2. CDR3 length equals 15 residues. V shed 0 bases and J 3 bases; nucleotides not matched to a gene: 4. Germline V lookup: CDR1 SGHDN, CDR2 FVKESK.